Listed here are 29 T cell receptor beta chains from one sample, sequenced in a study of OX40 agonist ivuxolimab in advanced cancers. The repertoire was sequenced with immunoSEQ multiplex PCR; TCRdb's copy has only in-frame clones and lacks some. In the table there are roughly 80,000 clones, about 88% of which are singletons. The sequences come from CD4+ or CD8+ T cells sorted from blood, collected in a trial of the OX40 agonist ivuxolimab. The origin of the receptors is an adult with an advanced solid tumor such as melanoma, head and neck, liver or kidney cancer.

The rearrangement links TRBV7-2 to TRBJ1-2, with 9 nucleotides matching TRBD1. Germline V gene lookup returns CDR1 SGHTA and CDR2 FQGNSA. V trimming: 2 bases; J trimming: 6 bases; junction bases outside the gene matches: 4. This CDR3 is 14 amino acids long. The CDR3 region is CASSLNRGQNGYTF. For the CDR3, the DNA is TGTGCCAGCAGCTTAAACAGGGGGCAGAATGGCTACACCTTC.

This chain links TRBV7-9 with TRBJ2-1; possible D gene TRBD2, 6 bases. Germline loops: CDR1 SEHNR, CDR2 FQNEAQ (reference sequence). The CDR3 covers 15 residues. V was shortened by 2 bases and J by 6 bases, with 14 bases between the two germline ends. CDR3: CASSLWASDPNEQFF. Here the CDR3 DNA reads TGTGCCAGCAGCTTATGGGCTAGCGACCCCAATGAGCAGTTCTTC.

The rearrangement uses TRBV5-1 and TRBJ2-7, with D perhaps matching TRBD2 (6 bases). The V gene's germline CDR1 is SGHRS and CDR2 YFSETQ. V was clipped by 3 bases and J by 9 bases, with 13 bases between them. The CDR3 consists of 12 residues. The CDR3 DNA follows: TGCGCCAGCAGCTCGGGGGAGTTACGGCAGTACTTC. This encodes CASSSGELRQYF.

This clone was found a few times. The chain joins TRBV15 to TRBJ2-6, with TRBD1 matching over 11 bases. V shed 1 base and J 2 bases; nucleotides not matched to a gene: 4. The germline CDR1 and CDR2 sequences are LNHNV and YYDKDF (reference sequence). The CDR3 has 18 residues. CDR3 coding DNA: TGTGCCACCAGCAGAGGACGGACAGGGGGCGCTGGGGCCAACGTCCTGACTTTC. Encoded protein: CATSRGRTGGAGANVLTF.

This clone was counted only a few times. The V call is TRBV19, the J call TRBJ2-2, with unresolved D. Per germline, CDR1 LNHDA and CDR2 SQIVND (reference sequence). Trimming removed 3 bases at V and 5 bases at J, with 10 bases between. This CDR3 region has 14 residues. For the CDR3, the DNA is TGTGCCAGTAGTATCCCCTTGGGGACCGGGGAGCTGTTTTTT. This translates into CASSIPLGTGELFF.

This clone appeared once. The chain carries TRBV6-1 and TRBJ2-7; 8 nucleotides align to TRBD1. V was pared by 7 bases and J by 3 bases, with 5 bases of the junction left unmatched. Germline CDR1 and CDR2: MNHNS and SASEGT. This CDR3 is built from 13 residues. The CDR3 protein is CASITDRDYEQYF. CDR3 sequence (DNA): TGTGCCAGCATTACGGACAGGGACTACGAGCAGTACTTC.

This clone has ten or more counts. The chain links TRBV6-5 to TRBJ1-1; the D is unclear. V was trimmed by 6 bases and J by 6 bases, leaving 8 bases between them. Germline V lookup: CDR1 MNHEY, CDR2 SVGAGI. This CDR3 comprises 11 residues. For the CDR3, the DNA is TGTGCCAGCAGCTACGGGGCTGAAGCTTTCTTT. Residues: CASSYGAEAFF.

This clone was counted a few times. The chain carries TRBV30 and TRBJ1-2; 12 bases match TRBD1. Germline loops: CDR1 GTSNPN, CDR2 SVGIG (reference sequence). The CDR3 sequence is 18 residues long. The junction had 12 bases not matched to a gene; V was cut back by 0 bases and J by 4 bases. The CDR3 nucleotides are TGTGCCTGGAGTGTACAGAGGGACAGGGGGCGATTCGGCTATGGCTACACCTTC. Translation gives CAWSVQRDRGRFGYGYTF.

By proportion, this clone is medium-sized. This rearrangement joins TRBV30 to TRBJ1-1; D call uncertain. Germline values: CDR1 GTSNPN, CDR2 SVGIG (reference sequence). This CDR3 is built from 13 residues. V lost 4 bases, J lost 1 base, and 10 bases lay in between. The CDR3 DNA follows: TGTGCCTGGACCGTAACAGCGAACACTGAAGCTTTCTTT. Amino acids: CAWTVTANTEAFF.

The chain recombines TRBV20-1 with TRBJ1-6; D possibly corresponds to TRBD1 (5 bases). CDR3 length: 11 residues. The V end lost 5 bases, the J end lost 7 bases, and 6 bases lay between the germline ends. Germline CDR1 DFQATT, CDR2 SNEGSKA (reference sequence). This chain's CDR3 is CSAWDNSPLHF. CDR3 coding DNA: TGCAGTGCTTGGGACAATTCACCCCTCCACTTT.

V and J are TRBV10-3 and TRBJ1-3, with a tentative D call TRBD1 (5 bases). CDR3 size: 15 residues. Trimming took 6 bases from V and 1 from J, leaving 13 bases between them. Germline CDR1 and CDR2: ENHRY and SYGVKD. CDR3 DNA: TGTGCCATCAGGAGGCCCTCAGGGTCTGGAAACACCATATATTTT. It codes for CAIRRPSGSGNTIYF.

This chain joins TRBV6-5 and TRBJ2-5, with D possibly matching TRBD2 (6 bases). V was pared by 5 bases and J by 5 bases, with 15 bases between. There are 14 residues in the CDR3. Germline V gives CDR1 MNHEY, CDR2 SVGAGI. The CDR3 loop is CASSPGPRGETQYF. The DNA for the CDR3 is TGTGCCAGCAGTCCGGGCCCCCGGGGGGAGACCCAGTACTTC.

The CDR3 protein is CASSYVSWQPGNTIYF. The CDR3 DNA sequence: TGTGCCAGCAGTTACGTTTCCTGGCAGCCTGGAAACACCATATATTTT. The chain uses TRBV6-5 and TRBJ1-3; no definite D call. The V and J ends lost 2 bases and 2 bases respectively, with 13 bases between them. From germline, CDR1 is MNHEY and CDR2 SVGAGI. There are 16 residues in the CDR3.

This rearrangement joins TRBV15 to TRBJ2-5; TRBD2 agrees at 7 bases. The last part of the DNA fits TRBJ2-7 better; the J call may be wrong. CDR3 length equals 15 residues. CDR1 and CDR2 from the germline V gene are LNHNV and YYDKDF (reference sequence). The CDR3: CATSRGEGLPYEQYF. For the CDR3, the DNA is TGTGCCACCAGCAGAGGGGAGGGACTCCCCTACGAGCAGTACTTC.

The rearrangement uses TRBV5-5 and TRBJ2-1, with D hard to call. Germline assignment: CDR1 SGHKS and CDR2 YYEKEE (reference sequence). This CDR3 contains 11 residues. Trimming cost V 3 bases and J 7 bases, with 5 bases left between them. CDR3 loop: CASSSTNEQFF. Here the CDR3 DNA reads TGTGCCAGCAGCTCGACAAATGAGCAGTTCTTC.

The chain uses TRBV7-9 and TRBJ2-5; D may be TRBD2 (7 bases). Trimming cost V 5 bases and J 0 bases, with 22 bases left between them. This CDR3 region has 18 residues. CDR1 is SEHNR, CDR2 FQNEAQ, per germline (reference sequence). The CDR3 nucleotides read TGTGCCAGCAGCAGAGGAGGTATAGGGGGGGCGTACCAAGAGACCCAGTACTTC. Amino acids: CASSRGGIGGAYQETQYF.

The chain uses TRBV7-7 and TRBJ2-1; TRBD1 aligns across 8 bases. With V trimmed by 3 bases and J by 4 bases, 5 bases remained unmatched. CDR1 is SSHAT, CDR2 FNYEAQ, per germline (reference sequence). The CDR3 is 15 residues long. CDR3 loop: CASSFGQGPYNEQFF. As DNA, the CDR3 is TGTGCCAGCAGCTTCGGACAGGGACCTTACAATGAGCAGTTCTTC.

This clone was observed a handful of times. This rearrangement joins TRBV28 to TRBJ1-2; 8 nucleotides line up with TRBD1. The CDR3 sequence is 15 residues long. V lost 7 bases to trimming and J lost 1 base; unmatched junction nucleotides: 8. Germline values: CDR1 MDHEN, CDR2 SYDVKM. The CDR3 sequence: CASMDRVWGNYGYTF. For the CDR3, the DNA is TGTGCCAGCATGGACAGGGTTTGGGGTAACTATGGCTACACCTTC.

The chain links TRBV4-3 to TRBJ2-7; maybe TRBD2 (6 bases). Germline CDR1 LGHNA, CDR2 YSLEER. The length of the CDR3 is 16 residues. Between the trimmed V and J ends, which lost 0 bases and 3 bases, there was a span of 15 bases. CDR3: CASSQEGEVGFYEQYF. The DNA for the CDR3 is TGCGCCAGCAGCCAAGAAGGGGAGGTTGGATTCTACGAGCAGTACTTC.

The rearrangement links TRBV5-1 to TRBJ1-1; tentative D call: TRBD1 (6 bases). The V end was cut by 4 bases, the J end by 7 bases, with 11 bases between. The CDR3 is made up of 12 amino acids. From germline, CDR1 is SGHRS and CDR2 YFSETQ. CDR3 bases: TGCGCCAGCAGCCCTGTCAGGGGTGAAGCTTTCTTT. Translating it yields CASSPVRGEAFF.

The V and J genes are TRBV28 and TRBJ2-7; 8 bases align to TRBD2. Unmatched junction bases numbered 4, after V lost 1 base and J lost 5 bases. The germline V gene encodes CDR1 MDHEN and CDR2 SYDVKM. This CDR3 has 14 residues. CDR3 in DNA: TGTGCCAGCAGTTTATCGGCGGGAGGCCACGAGCAGTACTTC. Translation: CASSLSAGGHEQYF.

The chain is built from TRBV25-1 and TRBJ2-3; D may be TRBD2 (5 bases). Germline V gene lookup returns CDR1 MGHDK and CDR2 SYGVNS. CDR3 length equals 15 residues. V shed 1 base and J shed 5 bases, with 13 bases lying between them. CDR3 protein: CASSEFGLGIDTQYF. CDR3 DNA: TGTGCCAGCAGTGAATTCGGACTCGGCATAGATACGCAGTATTTT.

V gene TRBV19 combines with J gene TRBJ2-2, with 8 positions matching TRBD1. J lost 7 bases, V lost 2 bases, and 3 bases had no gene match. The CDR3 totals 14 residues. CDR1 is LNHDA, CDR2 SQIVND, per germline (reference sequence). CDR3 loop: CASSIRTGIGELFF. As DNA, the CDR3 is TGTGCCAGTAGTATAAGGACAGGGATCGGGGAGCTGTTTTTT.

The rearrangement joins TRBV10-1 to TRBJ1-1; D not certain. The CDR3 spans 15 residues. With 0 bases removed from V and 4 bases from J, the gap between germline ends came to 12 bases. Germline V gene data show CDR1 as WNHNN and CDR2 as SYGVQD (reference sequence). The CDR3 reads CASSESRSGITEAFF. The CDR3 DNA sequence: TGCGCCAGCAGTGAGTCGCGCTCCGGGATCACTGAAGCTTTCTTT.

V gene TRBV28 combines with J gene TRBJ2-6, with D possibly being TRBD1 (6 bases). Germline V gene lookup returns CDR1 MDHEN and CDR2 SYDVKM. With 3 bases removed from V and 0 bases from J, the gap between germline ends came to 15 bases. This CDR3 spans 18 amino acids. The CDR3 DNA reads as TGTGCCAGCAGTTTCAGGGACATGTCCCGCTCTGGGGCCAACGTCCTGACTTTC. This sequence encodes CASSFRDMSRSGANVLTF.

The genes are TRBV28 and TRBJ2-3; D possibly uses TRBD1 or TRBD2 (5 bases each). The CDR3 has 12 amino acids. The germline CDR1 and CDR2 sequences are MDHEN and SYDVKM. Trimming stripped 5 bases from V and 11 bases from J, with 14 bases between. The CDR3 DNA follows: TGTGCCAGCAGTCCCGGACTGAGGGGGCAGTATTTT. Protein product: CASSPGLRGQYF. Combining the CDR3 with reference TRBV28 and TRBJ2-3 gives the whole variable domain DVKVTQSSRYLVKRTGEKVFLECVQDMDHENMFWYRQDPGLGLRLIYFSYDVKMKEKGDIPEGYSVSREKKERFSLILESASTNQTSMYLCASSPGLRGQYFGPGTRLTVL.

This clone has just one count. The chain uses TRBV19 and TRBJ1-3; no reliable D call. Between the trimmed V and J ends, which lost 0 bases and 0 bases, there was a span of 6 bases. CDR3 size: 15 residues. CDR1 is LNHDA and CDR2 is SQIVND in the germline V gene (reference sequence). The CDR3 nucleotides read TGTGCCAGTAGTATAGAGACAAGCTCTGGAAACACCATATATTTT. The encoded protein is CASSIETSSGNTIYF.

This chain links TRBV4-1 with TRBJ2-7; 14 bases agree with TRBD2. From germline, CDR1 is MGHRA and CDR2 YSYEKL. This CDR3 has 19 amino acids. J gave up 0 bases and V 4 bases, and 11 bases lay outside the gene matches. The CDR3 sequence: CASSLVRLAGGTISYEQYV. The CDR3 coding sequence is TGCGCCAGCAGCCTTGTACGACTAGCGGGGGGGACCATCTCCTACGAGCAGTACGTC.

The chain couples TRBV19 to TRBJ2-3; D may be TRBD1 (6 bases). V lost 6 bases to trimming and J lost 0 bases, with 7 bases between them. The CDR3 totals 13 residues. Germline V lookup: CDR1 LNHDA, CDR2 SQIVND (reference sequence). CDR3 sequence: CASRQGSTDTQYF. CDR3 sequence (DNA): TGTGCCAGTAGGCAGGGGAGCACAGATACGCAGTATTTT.